This entry concerns a single T cell receptor (beta chain). CDR1 is SGHRS and CDR2 is YFSETQ in the germline V gene. The CDR3 contains 16 residues. Trimming removed 1 base at V and 1 base at J, with 13 bases between. The sample belongs to a study of blood T cell repertoires in COVID-19. The overall study: Some COVID-19 samples were acute and others convalescent; all came from the United States, Italy and Spain. T cells, B-cell-depleted T cells, or PBMCs supplied cDNA or gDNA.

Original methodology: By means of reference gene primer amplification, nucleated cell counts were estimated. Here immunoSEQ multiplex PCR was the method, and the copy in TCRdb shows in-frame clones only, minus some. Clone size and the V and J calls come from that table; the DNA yielded D and trimming. The data contain about 82,000 clones, about 85% of them singletons. The sample consisted of peripheral blood. This receptor was taken from a man older than 75 with active or convalescent COVID-19. The rearrangement links TRBV5-1 to TRBJ2-3, with D possibly matching TRBD2 (7 bases). Here the CDR3 reads CASSLSAGARTDTQYF. Here the CDR3 DNA reads TGCGCCAGCAGCTTGAGTGCGGGGGCCCGCACAGATACGCAGTATTTT.